Below, 9 T cell receptor beta chains from the same sample are listed, as sequenced in a study of regulatory dendritic cells for organ transplantation. Sorted T cells were CFSE-labeled and cultured four to five days with allogeneic regulatory or mature dendritic cells at 1:10. Generated by immunoSEQ multiplex PCR, the TCRdb table keeps only in-frame clones and is missing some. The repertoire has a few thousand clones, 59% of them found once; the top ten carry 20% to 25%. Antigens for these TCRs are unknown. The sequenced sample was memory CD8+ T cells from blood cultured with dendritic cells. Noted subset: CD45RO+ memory T cells. These receptors all stem from a human donor in good health.

The count of this clone is one. This chain uses TRBV5-6 with TRBJ2-7; 7 bases agree with TRBD2. J gave up 2 bases and V 5 bases, and 10 bases lay outside the gene matches. Germline CDR1 SGHDT, CDR2 YYEEEE. The CDR3 length is 15 residues. The CDR3 region has the DNA TGTGCCAGCAGTTTATCGGGAGGTACAGCCTACGAGCAGTACTTC. Encoded protein: CASSLSGGTAYEQYF.

This clone was observed a single time. V and J are TRBV5-1 and TRBJ2-7, with 8 bases fitting TRBD2. CDR3 length: 19 residues. CDR1 is SGHRS, CDR2 YFSETQ, per germline. J gave up 2 bases and V 3 bases, and 19 bases lay outside the gene matches. CDR3: CASSSDSGTREKGAYEQYF. CDR3 in DNA: TGCGCCAGCAGCTCGGATTCCGGGACTAGGGAGAAAGGCGCCTACGAGCAGTACTTC.

The V and J genes are TRBV11-2 and TRBJ1-3; TRBD1 matches 8 bases. This CDR3 is built from 15 residues. J was trimmed by 4 bases and V by 1 base; bases with no gene match: 3. Per germline, CDR1 SGHAT and CDR2 FQNNGV. DNA for the CDR3: TGTGCCAGCAGCTTAGGGACAGGGAAAGGAAACACCATATATTTT. This translates into CASSLGTGKGNTIYF.

The chain uses TRBV5-5 and TRBJ1-3, with a weak D call TRBD1 (6 bases). CDR1 is SGHKS and CDR2 is YYEKEE in the germline V gene (reference sequence). The V end lost 4 bases, the J end lost 1 base, and 12 bases lay between the germline ends. CDR3 length: 15 amino acids. CDR3: CASSPTGSSGNTIYF. The CDR3 DNA is TGTGCCAGCAGCCCGACAGGTTCTTCTGGAAACACCATATATTTT. The variable domain in full, completed from reference TRBV5-5 and TRBJ1-3, reads DAGVTQSPTHLIKTRGQQVTLRCSPISGHKSVSWYQQVLGQGPQFIFQYYEKEERGRGNFPDRFSARQFPNYSSELNVNALLLGDSALYLCASSPTGSSGNTIYFGEGSWLTVV.

The rearrangement uses TRBV2 and TRBJ2-1, with 7 bases that match TRBD1. This CDR3 region has 15 residues. Germline CDR1 is SNHLY and CDR2 is FYNNEI. J was trimmed by 4 bases and V by 8 bases; bases with no gene match: 11. The CDR3 spells CASATTGNEYNEQFF. CDR3 DNA: TGTGCCAGCGCTACGACAGGGAACGAGTACAATGAGCAGTTCTTC.

The V and J genes are TRBV2 and TRBJ2-1; 7 positions match TRBD2. The germline gives CDR1 SNHLY, CDR2 FYNNEI. The CDR3 spans 15 residues. V shed 6 bases and J 0 bases; nucleotides not matched to a gene: 5. The DNA of the CDR3 is TGTGCCAGCAGCGAACGGACTAGCTCCTACAATGAGCAGTTCTTC. Protein product: CASSERTSSYNEQFF.

This clone was recorded a few times. The chain uses TRBV7-9 and TRBJ2-7, with TRBD2 matching 8 bases. The CDR3 sequence is 16 residues long. CDR1 and CDR2 from the germline V gene are SEHNR and FQNEAQ (reference sequence). After removal of 5 bases from V and 5 bases from J, the junction contained 14 bases not matched to a gene. The DNA for the CDR3 is TGTGCCAGCAGCGTCAGCGGGGGCCTCCGGAGGGACGAGCAGTACTTC. This translates into CASSVSGGLRRDEQYF. Combining the CDR3 with reference TRBV7-9 and TRBJ2-7 gives the whole variable domain DTGVSQNPRHKITKRGQNVTFRCDPISEHNRLYWYRQTLGQGPEFLTYFQNEAQLEKSRLLSDRFSAERPKGSFSTLEIQRTEQGDSAMYLCASSVSGGLRRDEQYFGPGTRLTVT.

In this sample, this clone turned up a few times. J is TRBJ2-7 and V is TRBV7-9, with TRBD1 matching over 7 bases. Per the germline V gene, CDR1 is SEHNR and CDR2 is FQNEAQ (reference sequence). This CDR3 contains 15 residues. Trimming removed 5 bases from V and 5 bases from J; junction bases left unmatched: 12. CDR3 sequence (DNA): TGTGCCAGCAGCCAAGATAACAGGGGTTCGGACGAGCAGTACTTC. Its translation is CASSQDNRGSDEQYF. Complete variable domain (other parts from reference TRBV7-9 and TRBJ2-7): DTGVSQNPRHKITKRGQNVTFRCDPISEHNRLYWYRQTLGQGPEFLTYFQNEAQLEKSRLLSDRFSAERPKGSFSTLEIQRTEQGDSAMYLCASSQDNRGSDEQYFGPGTRLTVT.

The J gene is TRBJ1-6, the V gene TRBV7-2; 8 bases agree with TRBD1. The CDR3 spans 17 residues. V gave up 4 bases and J gave up 4 bases; unmatched junction bases: 9. CDR1 and CDR2 (germline): SGHTA, FQGNSA. The CDR3 DNA reads TGTGCCAGCAGCTCTCAGGGGGCCCAGGCATATAATTCACCCCTCCACTTT. Its protein product is CASSSQGAQAYNSPLHF.